These 20 T cell receptor beta chains share one sample of origin, sequenced in a study of T cell responses to AZD1222 COVID-19 vaccine. Libraries were prepared by immunoSEQ multiplex PCR; TCRdb keeps only in-frame clonotypes and omits some of them. The sample includes about 120,000 clones, roughly 85% seen only once; the top ten take just under 9.5%. Sequenced material: peripheral blood, taken on day 0 of AZD1222 vaccination. The source of these receptors is an adult in good health.

The gene calls are TRBV27 and TRBJ1-3, with 8 bases identical to TRBD1. Looked up from germline, CDR1 is MNHEY and CDR2 is SMNVEV (reference sequence). The V gene end was trimmed by 5 bases and the J gene end by 6 bases; junction bases not matched to a gene: 15. This CDR3 has 17 amino acids. CDR3 sequence reads: CASSPFSGRQGPNTIYF. In DNA, the CDR3 is TGTGCCAGCAGTCCCTTTTCAGGGAGACAGGGGCCAAACACCATATATTTT.

V usage is TRBV19 and J usage is TRBJ1-1, with TRBD1 matching 7 bases. In germline, CDR1 is LNHDA, CDR2 SQIVND (reference sequence). The CDR3 covers 14 residues. J gave up 1 base and V 7 bases, and 6 bases lay outside the gene matches. The CDR3 bases are TGTGCCAGTATCCCCCGGGACAGGAACACTGAAGCTTTCTTT. This translates into CASIPRDRNTEAFF.

The chain links TRBV19 to TRBJ1-1, with D maybe TRBD1 (6 bases). The V and J ends lost 6 bases and 1 base respectively, with 15 bases between them. The CDR3 is 15 residues long. CDR1 LNHDA and CDR2 SQIVND come from the germline V gene (reference sequence). The CDR3 DNA reads TGTGCCAGTAGATACGACCGACAGGAGAACACTGAAGCTTTCTTT. Protein: CASRYDRQENTEAFF.

DNA for the CDR3: TGTGCCAGCAGTTCTTCCCAGCTCTCCTACGAGCAGTACTTC. Residues: CASSSSQLSYEQYF. V usage is TRBV6-5 and J usage is TRBJ2-7; D not certain. There are 14 residues in the CDR3. The germline gives CDR1 MNHEY, CDR2 SVGAGI. V was shortened by 4 bases and J by 0 bases, with 10 bases between the two germline ends.

In regard to this clone: This sample also contains other DNA sequences that code for the same CDR3. The gene calls are TRBV24-1 and TRBJ2-7; TRBD2 matches 8 bases. J lost 2 bases, V lost 4 bases, and 6 bases had no gene match. CDR3 length: 15 amino acids. Germline CDR1 reads KGHDR; CDR2 reads SFDVKD. CDR3 amino acids: CATSDPGTSPYEQYF. The CDR3 DNA reads as TGTGCCACCAGTGACCCCGGGACTAGTCCCTACGAGCAGTACTTC.

On this clone itself: Distinct nucleotide sequences in the sample also encode this CDR3. The J gene is TRBJ2-1, the V gene TRBV9; 9 positions agree with TRBD1. Germline V gene lookup returns CDR1 SGDLS and CDR2 YYNGEE. V shed 3 bases, J shed 7 bases, and the junction held 14 bases outside the gene matches. The CDR3 covers 17 residues. Here the CDR3 reads CASSGKTGGAPGNEQFF. CDR3 nucleotides: TGTGCCAGCAGCGGAAAAACAGGGGGCGCCCCCGGGAATGAGCAGTTCTTC. Filled out from reference TRBV9 and TRBJ2-1, the complete variable domain reads DSGVTQTPKHLITATGQRVTLRCSPRSGDLSVYWYQQSLDQGLQFLIQYYNGEERAKGNILERFSAQQFPDLHSELNLSSLELGDSALYFCASSGKTGGAPGNEQFFGPGTRLTVL.

The chain links TRBV12-3 or TRBV12-4 to TRBJ2-5, with D unresolved. CDR3 length: 12 amino acids. Deletions cut 6 bases from V and 4 bases from J, with 9 bases between. The chain's CDR3 is CASRNIGETQYF. Written as DNA, the CDR3 is TGTGCCAGCAGGAACATTGGAGAGACCCAGTACTTC.

The V and J genes are TRBV5-4 and TRBJ1-1; 8 nucleotides line up with TRBD1. Germline loops: CDR1 SGHNT, CDR2 YYREEE (reference sequence). V lost 3 bases and J lost 3; bases outside the gene matches: 4. This CDR3 has 14 amino acids. CDR3 region: CASSSGQVYTEAFF. The CDR3 DNA sequence: TGTGCCAGCAGCTCGGGACAGGTTTACACTGAAGCTTTCTTT.

The chain couples TRBV19 to TRBJ1-5; no firm D call. V lost 0 bases and J lost 10, with 19 bases in between. The V gene's germline CDR1 is LNHDA and CDR2 SQIVND (reference sequence). This CDR3 is 16 amino acids long. The CDR3 here is CASSIDRWGLGRPQHF. CDR3 DNA: TGTGCCAGTAGTATAGATCGATGGGGATTGGGTCGACCCCAGCATTTT.

J is TRBJ1-5 and V is TRBV6-2 or TRBV6-3; D ambiguous. The CDR3 has 17 residues. V lost 0 bases, J lost 2 bases, and 14 bases lay in between. Per the germline V gene, CDR1 is MNHEY and CDR2 is SVGEGT. Here the CDR3 reads CASSYSLARGRNQPQHF. The CDR3 DNA reads TGTGCCAGCAGTTACTCGTTGGCTCGCGGGCGCAATCAGCCCCAGCATTTT.

This sequence joins TRBV7-6 and TRBJ1-1; D may be TRBD1 (5 bases). Trimming shortened V by 4 bases and J by 2 bases, and 8 bases separated the two germline ends. The germline gives CDR1 SGHVS, CDR2 FNYEAQ. The CDR3 runs 13 residues. The CDR3 reads CASSSDSNTEAFF. The CDR3 DNA sequence: TGTGCCAGCAGCTCCGACAGTAACACTGAAGCTTTCTTT.

The DNA of the CDR3 is TGCGCCAGCAGCCAAGCGCCGTGGAGCGGGGGTCTCAGCTCCTACGAGCAGTACTTC. Its translation: CASSQAPWSGGLSSYEQYF. The genes are TRBV4-1 and TRBJ2-7, with 8 positions matching TRBD2. V dropped 1 base and J dropped 0; count of bases not matched to a gene: 14. Per the germline V gene, CDR1 is MGHRA and CDR2 is YSYEKL. CDR3 length equals 19 residues.

The chain uses TRBV19 and TRBJ1-5; 11 positions agree with TRBD1. The CDR3 loop spans 15 amino acids. V gave up 7 bases and J gave up 6 bases; unmatched junction bases: 8. Germline CDR1 is LNHDA and CDR2 is SQIVND (reference sequence). The CDR3, as DNA: TGTGCCAGTACCCTAGGGACAGGGGGACTTCAGCCCCAGCATTTT. It is translated as CASTLGTGGLQPQHF. Filled out from reference TRBV19 and TRBJ1-5, the complete variable domain reads DGGITQSPKYLFRKEGQNVTLSCEQNLNHDAMYWYRQDPGQGLRLIYYSQIVNDFQKGDIAEGYSVSREKKESFPLTVTSAQKNPTAFYLCASTLGTGGLQPQHFGDGTRLSIL.

The chain has TRBV2 and TRBJ2-3; 10 nucleotides agree with TRBD2. The CDR3 length is 16 residues. Looked up from germline, CDR1 is SNHLY and CDR2 is FYNNEI. Unmatched junction bases numbered 14, after V lost 7 bases and J lost 7 bases. The CDR3 sequence is CASTLSPSGGANTQYF. For the CDR3, the DNA is TGTGCCAGCACCTTATCACCCAGCGGGGGGGCAAATACGCAGTATTTT. The full variable domain, rest sourced from reference TRBV2 and TRBJ2-3, is EPEVTQTPSHQVTQMGQEVILRCVPISNHLYFYWYRQILGQKVEFLVSFYNNEISEKSEIFDDQFSVERPDGSNFTLKIRSTKLEDSAMYFCASTLSPSGGANTQYFGPGTRLTVL.

V is TRBV30 and J is TRBJ1-6; D is ambiguous. Trimming removed 0 bases from V and 4 bases from J, with 7 bases in between. CDR3 length equals 14 residues. Germline CDR1 is GTSNPN and CDR2 is SVGIG (reference sequence). CDR3 residues: CAWSVKSYNSPLHF. In nucleotides, the CDR3 is TGTGCCTGGAGTGTAAAAAGTTATAATTCACCCCTCCACTTT.

V gene TRBV5-6 combines with J gene TRBJ1-5; no reliable D call. The CDR3 spans 13 residues. Germline V gene data show CDR1 as SGHDT and CDR2 as YYEEEE. Trimming removed 3 bases at V and 3 bases at J, with 7 bases between. CDR3 sequence: CASSSGPNQPQHF. The CDR3 DNA is TGTGCCAGCAGCTCAGGCCCCAATCAGCCCCAGCATTTT.

V is TRBV2 and J is TRBJ2-4; D is possibly TRBD1 (6 bases). Germline V gene lookup returns CDR1 SNHLY and CDR2 FYNNEI. Trimming removed 5 bases from V and 5 bases from J, with 10 bases in between. This CDR3 comprises 13 residues. The CDR3 reads CASSSWTENIQYF. The DNA of the CDR3 is TGTGCCAGCAGTAGTTGGACAGAAAACATTCAGTACTTC.

The chain couples TRBV6-5 to TRBJ1-2; tentative D call: TRBD1 (5 bases). The V end was cut by 6 bases, the J end by 4 bases, with 15 bases between. CDR1 is MNHEY, CDR2 SVGAGI, per germline. This CDR3 has 14 amino acids. CDR3 protein: CASSSKGFGYGYTF. Here the CDR3 DNA reads TGTGCCAGCAGCTCCAAGGGGTTCGGCTATGGCTACACCTTC.

The rearrangement uses TRBV2 and TRBJ1-1; no definite D call. V shed 4 bases and J shed 3 bases, with 15 bases lying between them. The germline V gene encodes CDR1 SNHLY and CDR2 FYNNEI. The CDR3 length is 15 residues. CDR3 in DNA: TGTGCCAGCAGTGGACGGGAGGGTGGTGACACTGAAGCTTTCTTT. As protein: CASSGREGGDTEAFF.

This clone was observed a few times. The chain has TRBV13 and TRBJ2-5; 8 bases fit TRBD2. CDR1 PRHDT and CDR2 FYEKMQ come from the germline V gene (reference sequence). CDR3 size: 14 residues. The V and J ends lost 5 bases and 3 bases, in that order; junction bases with no gene match: 5. The CDR3 sequence: CASSPGLAEETQYF. DNA for the CDR3: TGTGCCAGCAGCCCAGGACTAGCCGAAGAGACCCAGTACTTC.